This T cell receptor (beta chain) comes out of a study of control samples from healthy donors and cancer patients. Concerning this clone itself: It may be a read error: a sequence one base away is much more abundant.

CDR3 length equals 16 residues. With V trimmed by 6 bases and J by 2 bases, 7 bases remained unmatched. Repertoires were generated with immunoSEQ multiplex PCR, while TCRdb's copy carries only in-frame clones and drops some. This table holds 90,000 to 100,000 clones, more than 75% found once. The V gene is TRBV5-3, the J gene TRBJ2-3; 12 bases align to TRBD1. TRBV5-3 is assigned to the ORF class and has an uncertain function. Sequences were obtained from blood. The clonotype was recovered from a man aged 55 to 70 in good health. CDR3 amino acids: CARNGGTGGNTDTQYF. In DNA form, the CDR3 reads TGTGCCAGAAACGGCGGGACAGGGGGCAACACAGATACGCAGTATTTT.